These 14 T cell receptor beta chains share one sample of origin, sequenced in a study of identical twins. TCRdb processed the 5' RACE reads anew with MiXCR; each CDR3 protein has one entry. The sample records a few hundred thousand distinct CDR3 sequences, 9.6% being singletons. The same sample was also studied in work on yellow fever vaccine responses in identical twins.

Sequences were obtained from PBMCs. The receptors come from a woman aged 18-29 years in good health.

The chain employs TRBV4-2 and TRBJ1-2, with D perhaps TRBD1 (5 bases). This CDR3 contains 16 residues. The V gene lost 1 base and the J gene lost 1 base, with 13 bases spanning the gap. Germline V gene lookup returns CDR1 LGHNA and CDR2 YNFKEQ. As DNA, the CDR3 is TGTGCCAGCAGCCAAGGTACTGGGGCGGTTAACTATGGCTACACCTTC. Translated, it gives CASSQGTGAVNYGYTF.

This CDR3 is CASSNEGSPAETQYF. For the CDR3, the DNA is TGTGCCAGCAGCAACGAGGGATCCCCCGCAGAGACCCAGTACTTC. This chain uses TRBV21-1 with TRBJ2-5; the table's D call of TRBD2 was not tested on the DNA. TRBV21-1 is a known pseudogene. The CDR3 totals 15 residues.

This chain links TRBV6-2 or TRBV6-3 with TRBJ2-5; no clear D. Germline CDR1 MNHEY, CDR2 SVGEGT. The ends were cut back, 5 bases at V and 1 base at J, with 5 bases in the middle. The CDR3 runs to 12 residues. The DNA for the CDR3 is TGTGCCAGCAGTCAATTCCAAGAGACCCAGTACTTC. Translated, it gives CASSQFQETQYF.

This clonotype was picked up a small number of times. One end of the junction does not line up with germline, which may come from a read error. This sequence joins TRBV11-2 and TRBJ2-7; maybe TRBD1 (5 bases). Germline V lookup: CDR1 SGHAT, CDR2 FQNNGV. The CDR3 covers 16 residues. CDR3 region: CASRLEPTGFPYEQYF. The CDR3 DNA reads TGTGCCAGCAGATTAGAACCAACAGGCTTTCCCTACGAGCAGTACTTC.

This clonotype was seen a few times. A read error may produce the germline difference seen at one junction end. The chain employs TRBV13 and TRBJ2-7; D is uncertain. The CDR3 runs 13 residues. In germline, CDR1 is PRHDT, CDR2 FYEKMQ (reference sequence). The CDR3 is CASSLNTYYAQYF. In DNA, the CDR3 is TGTGCCAGCAGCTTGAACACCTACTACGCGCAGTACTTC.

The chain uses TRBV15 and TRBJ2-1; D gene ambiguous. Per the germline V gene, CDR1 is LNHNV and CDR2 is YYDKDF (reference sequence). This CDR3 has 14 residues. The V and J ends lost 4 bases and 6 bases respectively, with 13 bases between them. The CDR3 sequence: CATSTNHGANEQFF. The CDR3 bases are TGTGCCACCAGCACCAACCACGGCGCCAATGAGCAGTTCTTC.

The chain uses TRBV23-1 and TRBJ2-3, with 11 bases lining up with TRBD2. TRBV23-1 qualifies as an ORF whose function is uncertain. Trimming at V came to 3 bases and at J to 3 bases, leaving 11 bases not matched to a gene. CDR3 length: 18 amino acids. The CDR3 DNA is TGCGCCAGCAGTCAGCGTCCGGGACTAGCGGACCTTACAGATACGCAGTATTTT. Its protein is CASSQRPGLADLTDTQYF.

This clonotype has only a few counts. V usage is TRBV3-1 and J usage is TRBJ2-1; 13 bases line up with TRBD2. V trimming: 3 bases; J trimming: 9 bases; junction bases outside the gene matches: 5. The CDR3 is made up of 15 amino acids. Germline lookup yields CDR1 LGHDT and CDR2 YNNKEL (reference sequence). This CDR3 reads CASSQGTSGIFEQFF. CDR3 sequence (DNA): TGTGCCAGCAGCCAGGGGACTAGCGGGATCTTTGAGCAGTTCTTC.

This clonotype was seen repeatedly, ten times or more. The rearrangement joins TRBV10-3 to TRBJ2-1; 9 nucleotides agree with TRBD2. The germline gives CDR1 ENHRY, CDR2 SYGVKD. Losses at the gene ends were 10 bases for V and 0 bases for J; bases not matched to a gene: 4. CDR3 length: 14 amino acids. Written as DNA, the CDR3 is TGTGCCACCCTTAGCGGGAGCTCCTACAATGAGCAGTTCTTC. Protein product: CATLSGSSYNEQFF.

V usage is TRBV21-1 and J usage is TRBJ2-3; no check of the table's D call, TRBD1, against the DNA was made. TRBV21-1 is a documented pseudogene. The CDR3 runs to 21 residues. The CDR3 sequence: CASSKAPGQGTSGQSTDTQYF. For the CDR3, the DNA is TGTGCCAGCAGCAAAGCACCGGGACAGGGGACTAGCGGGCAAAGCACAGATACGCAGTATTTT.

The chain has TRBV3-1 and TRBJ2-3, with 11 bases aligning to TRBD2. The germline gives CDR1 LGHDT, CDR2 YNNKEL (reference sequence). V was pared by 2 bases and J by 4 bases, with 11 bases of the junction left unmatched. The CDR3 contains 18 residues. The CDR3 sequence: CASSQFPPGSGGADTQYF. The CDR3 DNA sequence: TGTGCCAGCAGCCAATTCCCCCCAGGTAGCGGGGGGGCAGATACGCAGTATTTT.

The chain is built from TRBV27 and TRBJ2-5; tentatively, D is TRBD1 or TRBD2 (5 bases each). V lost 6 bases to trimming and J lost 1 base, with 12 bases between them. Germline CDR1 MNHEY, CDR2 SMNVEV (reference sequence). The length of the CDR3 is 14 residues. The CDR3 region is CASRRGHPQETQYF. For the CDR3, the DNA is TGTGCCAGCAGGAGGGGCCATCCCCAAGAGACCCAGTACTTC.

This clonotype appeared many times. The rearrangement joins TRBV6-2 or TRBV6-3 to TRBJ2-2, with D unresolved. CDR3 length: 16 residues. Germline V gene data show CDR1 as MNHEY and CDR2 as SVGEGT. V was clipped by 1 base and J by 1 base, with 10 bases between them. CDR3 sequence reads: CASSYLGLRNTGELFF. The CDR3 coding sequence is TGTGCCAGCAGTTACTTAGGCTTGCGGAACACCGGGGAGCTGTTTTTT.

Only a few counts were recorded for this clonotype. The chain combines TRBV20-1 with TRBJ2-1; 8 nucleotides agree with TRBD1. V was clipped by 7 bases and J by 8 bases; unmatched bases: 25. Germline CDR1 is DFQATT and CDR2 is SNEGSKA (reference sequence). The CDR3 length is 18 residues. DNA of the CDR3: TGCAGTGACGCAGGGGGCCCTAACCCCTATAGGAGTAGATATGAGCAGTTCTTC. Its protein product is CSDAGGPNPYRSRYEQFF.